The 21 T cell receptor beta chains below were found in one sample sequenced in a study of cytomegalovirus exposure and HLA in healthy donors. Researchers ran the PCR with 60 Vbeta and 13 Jbeta primers. Profiled with immunoSEQ multiplex PCR; TCRdb holds only in-frame clones, not every one. This sample has about 130,000 clones, with approximately 77% found just once. Source material: PBMCs. The receptors originated from a woman between 40 and 50 years old in good health and CMV-seronegative.

This sequence joins TRBV5-4 and TRBJ1-3; 9 positions agree with TRBD1. Germline values: CDR1 SGHNT, CDR2 YYREEE (reference sequence). CDR3 length equals 14 residues. The V gene end was trimmed by 4 bases and the J gene end by 6 bases; junction bases not matched to a gene: 5. The chain's CDR3 is CASSLGQGVNTIYF. For the CDR3, the DNA is TGTGCCAGCAGCCTGGGACAGGGAGTAAACACCATATATTTT.

The V and J genes are TRBV4-2 and TRBJ1-2; 9 positions match TRBD1. Germline assignment: CDR1 LGHNA and CDR2 YNFKEQ. The junction had 6 bases not matched to a gene; V was cut back by 4 bases and J by 3 bases. The CDR3 length is 15 residues. CDR3 amino acids: CASSRDRVLDYGYTF. In DNA, the CDR3 is TGTGCCAGCAGCCGGGACAGGGTGTTGGACTATGGCTACACCTTC.

This clone appeared a single time. V and J are TRBV2 and TRBJ2-5, with a possible D match to TRBD1 (5 bases). Germline CDR1 and CDR2: SNHLY and FYNNEI. V gave up 4 bases and J gave up 2 bases, with 20 bases separating them. The CDR3 sequence is 17 residues long. CDR3 in amino acids: CASSAQITGRRQETQYF. Here the CDR3 DNA reads TGTGCCAGCAGTGCGCAAATCACAGGACGGAGACAAGAGACCCAGTACTTC.

In this sample, this clone turned up a few times. The V gene is TRBV15, the J gene TRBJ1-5, with 7 bases lining up with TRBD1. V lost 0 bases and J lost 0; bases outside the gene matches: 8. From germline, CDR1 is LNHNV and CDR2 YYDKDF (reference sequence). The CDR3 is 18 amino acids. The CDR3 region is CATSRDDRAGVSNQPQHF. CDR3 in DNA: TGTGCCACCAGCAGAGACGACAGGGCAGGGGTTAGCAATCAGCCCCAGCATTTT.

The CDR3, as DNA: TGTGCTAGTGGTCCCGGGACAGGGAGCTCTAGCTACACAGATACGCAGTATTTT. This codes for CASGPGTGSSSYTDTQYF. V is TRBV12-5 and J is TRBJ2-3, with 9 bases matching TRBD1. V shed 5 bases, J shed 2 bases, and the junction held 14 bases outside the gene matches. The germline V gene encodes CDR1 LGHNT and CDR2 FRNRAP. The CDR3 is made up of 18 amino acids.

Only one count was recorded for this clone. The rearrangement uses TRBV2 and TRBJ2-7, with 7 bases aligning to TRBD2. With 0 bases clipped from V and 7 bases from J, the junction kept 9 bases outside the gene matches. The CDR3 runs 15 residues. Germline V gene sequence: CDR1 SNHLY, CDR2 FYNNEI. This chain's CDR3 is CASSEAGAGVGEQYF. The CDR3 DNA sequence: TGTGCCAGCAGTGAAGCAGGCGCGGGGGTTGGGGAGCAGTACTTC.

V is TRBV6-1 and J is TRBJ2-1; D is unclear. This CDR3 has 11 amino acids. V lost 4 bases and J lost 7, with 5 bases in between. Germline CDR1 reads MNHNS; CDR2 reads SASEGT. CDR3 sequence reads: CASSVINEQFF. CDR3 in DNA: TGTGCCAGCAGTGTTATAAATGAGCAGTTCTTC.

The chain employs TRBV6-6 and TRBJ1-5, with 9 positions matching TRBD1. V was pared by 5 bases and J by 3 bases, with 5 bases of the junction left unmatched. This CDR3 is 15 amino acids long. In germline, CDR1 is MNHNY, CDR2 SVGAGI (reference sequence). The CDR3: CASSLGTGTNQPQHF. DNA for the CDR3: TGTGCCAGCAGTCTCGGGACAGGGACCAATCAGCCCCAGCATTTT.

This clone has more than one count but fewer than ten. The chain recombines TRBV7-2 with TRBJ1-2; maybe TRBD1 (6 bases). The CDR3 length is 14 residues. Trimming stripped 4 bases from V and 2 bases from J, with 11 bases between. Germline V gene sequence: CDR1 SGHTA, CDR2 FQGNSA. The CDR3 reads CASSYGQPNYGYTF. CDR3 nucleotide sequence: TGTGCCAGCAGCTACGGACAGCCAAACTATGGCTACACCTTC.

The V gene is TRBV6-1, the J gene TRBJ1-6; perhaps TRBD1 as D (5 bases). From germline, CDR1 is MNHNS and CDR2 SASEGT. The CDR3 has 15 residues. V lost 7 bases, J lost 7 bases, and 17 bases lay in between. Written as DNA, the CDR3 is TGTGCCAGCATAGGGGCAGGTTCTGGGAATTCACCCCTCCACTTT. It translates to CASIGAGSGNSPLHF.

The chain has TRBV9 and TRBJ2-1, with 9 bases that match TRBD1. CDR3 length: 15 amino acids. The junction had 8 bases not matched to a gene; V was cut back by 4 bases and J by 6 bases. CDR1 and CDR2 (germline): SGDLS, YYNGEE. In nucleotides, the CDR3 is TGTGCCAGCAGCACCGGACAGGGGTTAGGCAATGAGCAGTTCTTC. Amino acid sequence: CASSTGQGLGNEQFF.

V is TRBV4-1 and J is TRBJ2-3, with D hard to call. V was clipped by 1 base and J by 3 bases, with 14 bases between them. Germline V gives CDR1 MGHRA, CDR2 YSYEKL. This CDR3 comprises 16 residues. CDR3 nucleotides: TGCGCCAGCAGCCAAGTAAACTATATTGTGACAGATACGCAGTATTTT. Protein sequence: CASSQVNYIVTDTQYF.

The chain carries TRBV30 and TRBJ1-4; TRBD1 aligns across 7 bases. Unmatched junction bases numbered 2, after V lost 1 base and J lost 0 bases. The CDR3 is 15 amino acids. Germline values: CDR1 GTSNPN, CDR2 SVGIG (reference sequence). CDR3 loop: CAWSGDSATNEKLFF. The CDR3 coding sequence is TGTGCCTGGAGTGGGGACAGCGCAACTAATGAAAAACTGTTTTTT.

The chain is built from TRBV6-5 and TRBJ2-2, with D possibly TRBD2 on 6 matching bases. The CDR3 runs to 15 residues. CDR1 MNHEY and CDR2 SVGAGI come from the germline V gene. The V end was cut by 6 bases, the J end by 1 base, with 12 bases between. CDR3 amino acids: CASRASGLNTGELFF. CDR3 nucleotides: TGTGCCAGCAGGGCCTCGGGACTGAACACCGGGGAGCTGTTTTTT.

This chain joins TRBV7-2 and TRBJ2-3; D possibly corresponds to TRBD1 (7 bases). This CDR3 comprises 16 residues. Deletions cut 1 base from V and 4 bases from J, with 15 bases between. The germline V gene encodes CDR1 SGHTA and CDR2 FQGNSA. The CDR3 nucleotides read TGTGCCAGCAGCTTAGTAACCGCCAGGGGGGCAGATACGCAGTATTTT. Protein product: CASSLVTARGADTQYF.

The CDR3 DNA reads as TGTGCCAGCAGCCCCCGGACAGGGAGTGCCAATGAGCAGTTCTTC. This translates into CASSPRTGSANEQFF. The chain recombines TRBV9 with TRBJ2-1; 8 bases fit TRBD1. V lost 4 bases, J lost 6 bases, and 9 bases stayed unmatched. The CDR3 runs to 15 residues. CDR1 and CDR2 from the germline V gene are SGDLS and YYNGEE.

This clone came up many times. V gene TRBV4-3 combines with J gene TRBJ2-1; 9 bases are a match to TRBD1. This CDR3 comprises 15 residues. In germline, CDR1 is LGHNA, CDR2 YSLEER. J was trimmed by 8 bases and V by 3 bases; bases with no gene match: 8. DNA for the CDR3: TGCGCCAGCAGCCACGGGACAGGGTTTACGGATGAGCAGTTCTTC. This sequence encodes CASSHGTGFTDEQFF.

As to this clone: A read error is possible here, since a much larger clone lies one base away. V and J are TRBV6-5 and TRBJ2-7; 11 bases map to TRBD2. V trimming: 0 bases; J trimming: 3 bases; junction bases outside the gene matches: 1. In germline, CDR1 is MNHEY, CDR2 SVGAGI. The CDR3 covers 15 residues. Here the CDR3 reads CASSYSSGGDYEQYF. CDR3 nucleotides: TGTGCCAGCAGTTACTCTAGCGGGGGGGACTACGAGCAGTACTTC.

In DNA form, the CDR3 reads TGTGCCACCAGCAGAGGTACTAGCTCTCTTAGCACAGATACGCAGTATTTT. It specifies CATSRGTSSLSTDTQYF. The chain uses TRBV15 and TRBJ2-3; possibly TRBD2 for D (6 bases). The CDR3 has 17 residues. Per germline, CDR1 LNHNV and CDR2 YYDKDF (reference sequence). Trimming removed 1 base at V and 0 bases at J, with 14 bases between.

The genes are TRBV27 and TRBJ2-7; D call uncertain. The CDR3 contains 13 residues. In germline, CDR1 is MNHEY, CDR2 SMNVEV (reference sequence). V dropped 6 bases and J dropped 0 bases, with 9 bases sitting between them. The CDR3 DNA reads as TGTGCCAGCAGCCTAGGATACTCCTACGAGCAGTACTTC. The encoded protein is CASSLGYSYEQYF.

The chain joins TRBV19 to TRBJ1-5; 7 positions match TRBD1. CDR3 length: 16 amino acids. In germline, CDR1 is LNHDA, CDR2 SQIVND (reference sequence). V trimming: 3 bases; J trimming: 4 bases; junction bases outside the gene matches: 9. This CDR3 is CASSILDRVRNQPQHF. CDR3 DNA sequence: TGTGCCAGTAGTATCCTCGACAGGGTAAGGAATCAGCCCCAGCATTTT.